Included here is one T cell receptor (beta chain) sequence, with context. Per the germline V gene, CDR1 is MNHEY and CDR2 is SMNVEV (reference sequence). V shed 6 bases and J shed 4 bases, with 10 bases lying between them. The CDR3 loop spans 13 amino acids. In the source study's methods: Quantification of nucleated cells was approximated via reference gene primer amplification. Assay used: immunoSEQ multiplex PCR; TCRdb lists only in-frame clones, some missing. The V and J calls and the clone size are those of that table, but D and trimming were determined from the DNA. The data contain about 120,000 clones, less than 75% of them seen just once; the ten biggest clones take up more than 7.5%. This entry comes from a study of blood T cell repertoires in COVID-19. Study-wide background: Samples taken during acute and convalescent COVID-19 were collected in the United States, Italy and Spain. T cells, B-cell-depleted T cells, or PBMCs provided the cDNA or gDNA that served as material.

The sequence was obtained from a woman aged 55-69 years with acute or convalescent COVID-19. The chain is built from TRBV27 and TRBJ1-5, with D possibly matching TRBD1 (6 bases). Sequencing input: peripheral blood. CDR3 coding DNA: TGTGCCAGCAGGATCACAGGGAATCAGCCCCAGCATTTT. Protein sequence: CASRITGNQPQHF.